This TCR beta chain was captured by sequencing in a study of blood T cell repertoires in COVID-19. Clones were read by immunoSEQ multiplex PCR, and TCRdb kept only the in-frame ones, dropping some. Of 90,000 to 130,000 clones detected, about four fifths appear once; the ten largest clones hold 15% to 20%. The length of the CDR3 is 14 residues. The germline V gene has CDR1 SGHRS and CDR2 YFSETQ. The V end lost 0 bases, the J end lost 4 bases, and 10 bases lay between the germline ends. The sample comprised peripheral blood. The chain carries TRBV5-1 and TRBJ1-2; D uncertain. This sequence was found in a woman in her sixties with acute or convalescent COVID-19. CDR3 sequence: CASSLAPPSYGYTF. The CDR3 DNA is TGCGCCAGCAGCTTGGCCCCTCCCAGCTATGGCTACACCTTC. The whole variable domain, remainder taken from reference TRBV5-1 and TRBJ1-2, is KAGVTQTPRYLIKTRGQQVTLSCSPISGHRSVSWYQQTPGQGLQFLFEYFSETQRNKGNFPGRFSGRQFSNSRSEMNVSTLELGDSALYLCASSLAPPSYGYTFGSGTRLTVV.